These T cell receptor beta chains were read from a single sample in a study of cytotoxic CD8 clonotypes in ibrutinib-treated CLL. This table comes from immunoSEQ multiplex PCR, and its TCRdb copy is limited to in-frame clones, with some not included. Here the sample spans tens of thousands of clones, roughly 54% being singletons. This material consisted of PBMCs, taken at disease progression, from a patient treated with ibrutinib. Every receptor here comes from a human donor with chronic lymphocytic leukemia. The CDR3 runs from the conserved cysteine through the conserved F or W. The D gene is left open where the match is weak. Size is omitted from some rows. Given values are once, few, many or a class for expanded clones.

V,size,D,J,DNA,CDR3
TRBV5-6,-,TRBD1,TRBJ1-1,TGTGCCAGCAGCCTCCAGACAGGGAGGAACACTGAAGCTTTCTTT,CASSLQTGRNTEAFF
TRBV19,-,-,TRBJ2-1,TGTGCCAGTACCTGGACGGGCTCCTACAATGAGCAGTTCTTC,CASTWTGSYNEQFF
TRBV18,-,-,TRBJ1-6,TGTGCCAGCTCAAGCAGGGACTCACCCCTCCACTTT,CASSSRDSPLHF
TRBV6-5,-,-,TRBJ2-7,TGTGCCAGCAGTTACTCGACAGTGGACGAGCAGTACTTC,CASSYSTVDEQYF
TRBV11-3,-,-,TRBJ2-7,TGTGCCAGCAGCTTATCAGAGGGGGGTATTTACGAGCAGTACTTC,CASSLSEGGIYEQYF
TRBV4-2,-,TRBD2,TRBJ2-3,TGTGCCAGCAGCCAAGAGAGCGGGAGGGATACGCAGTATTTT,CASSQESGRDTQYF
TRBV6-4,once,-,TRBJ2-1,TGTGCCAGCAGTGAAGGGATGGAATACAATGAGCAGTTCTTC,CASSEGMEYNEQFF
TRBV30,few,-,TRBJ2-3,TGTGCCTGGAGTTCTGGGATCAGAGATACGCAGTATTTT,CAWSSGIRDTQYF
TRBV28,few,TRBD2,TRBJ2-2,TGTGCCAGCAGTTTATGGGGACTAGCGGGGGGCCCCGGGGAGCTGTTTTTT,CASSLWGLAGGPGELFF
TRBV6-1,-,TRBD1,TRBJ1-4,TGTGCCAGCAGTGACAGGGGGCAAACTAATGAAAAACTGTTTTTT,CASSDRGQTNEKLFF
TRBV5-4,-,-,TRBJ2-7,TGTGCCAGCAGCTCCGCATCCTACGAGCAGTACTTC,CASSSASYEQYF
TRBV27,-,TRBD1,TRBJ2-3,TGTGCCAGCTGGGACAGGGGCGGGCCCACAGATACGCAGTATTTT,CASWDRGGPTDTQYF
TRBV18,-,TRBD1,TRBJ1-1,TGTGCCAGCTCAAGGGGACAGCTCTTAACTGAAGCTTTCTTT,CASSRGQLLTEAFF
TRBV27,-,-,TRBJ1-2,TGTGCCAGCAGTTCGGGGCCTAACTATGGCTACACCTTC,CASSSGPNYGYTF
TRBV18,-,TRBD1,TRBJ1-2,TGTGCCAGCTTGGGACAGGGGGAAGATGGCTACACCTTC,CASLGQGEDGYTF
TRBV9,once,-,TRBJ1-1,TGTGCCAGCAGCGTATGGGCTAGGACGACAGAAGACACTGAAGCTTTCTTT,CASSVWARTTEDTEAFF
TRBV18,few,TRBD2,TRBJ2-7,TGTGCCAGCTCACGGGGCGGGAGGAGCTCCTACGAGCAGTACTTC,CASSRGGRSSYEQYF
TRBV18,-,TRBD1,TRBJ2-5,TGTGCCAGCTCAACAGGGGAGGAGACCCAGTACTTC,CASSTGEETQYF
TRBV27,-,-,TRBJ2-7,TGTGCCAGCAGTTTACTCTTGAGCTCCTACGAGCAGTACTTC,CASSLLLSSYEQYF
TRBV5-1,-,TRBD2,TRBJ2-5,TGCGCCAGCAGCTTACAGCGGGGGACCCAAGAGACCCAGTACTTC,CASSLQRGTQETQYF
TRBV30,-,-,TRBJ2-1,TGTGCCTGGACCATCGGTATCCACAATGAGCAGTTCTTC,CAWTIGIHNEQFF
TRBV30,-,-,TRBJ2-3,TGTGCCTGGGCGTGGGGCGGGAGCACAGATACGCAGTATTTT,CAWAWGGSTDTQYF
TRBV6-5,few,TRBD1,TRBJ1-1,TGTGCCAGCAGCCTCGGGACAGGAGAAGCTTTCTTT,CASSLGTGEAFF
TRBV18,once,-,TRBJ2-2,TGTGCCAGCTCACCAAACCGCGAATCAGGGGAGCTGTTTTTT,CASSPNRESGELFF
TRBV9,-,-,TRBJ2-3,TGTGCCAGCAGCGTAGCGGTCCCTGGTCGTCATAGCACAGATACGCAGTATTTT,CASSVAVPGRHSTDTQYF